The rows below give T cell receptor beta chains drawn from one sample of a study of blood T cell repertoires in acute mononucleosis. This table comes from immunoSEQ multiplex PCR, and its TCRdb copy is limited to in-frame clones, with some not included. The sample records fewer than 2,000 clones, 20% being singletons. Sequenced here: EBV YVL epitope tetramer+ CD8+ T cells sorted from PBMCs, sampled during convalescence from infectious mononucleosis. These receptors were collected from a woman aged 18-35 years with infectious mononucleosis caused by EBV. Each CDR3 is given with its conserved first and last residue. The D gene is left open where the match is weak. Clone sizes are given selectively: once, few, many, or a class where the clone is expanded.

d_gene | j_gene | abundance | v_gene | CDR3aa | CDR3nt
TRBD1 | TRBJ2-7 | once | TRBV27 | CPGGRTAGTDYEQYF | TGTCCCGGCGGTCGGACTGCTGGGACAGACTACGAGCAGTACTTC
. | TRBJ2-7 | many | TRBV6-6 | CASSAQMEQYF | TGTGCCAGCAGTGCGCAAATGGAGCAGTACTTC
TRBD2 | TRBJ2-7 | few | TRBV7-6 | CASSLGATSRSYEQYF | TGTGCCAGCAGCTTAGGCGCGACTAGCAGGTCCTACGAGCAGTACTTC
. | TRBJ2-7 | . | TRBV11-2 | CASSLDWRIRSYEQYF | TGTGCCAGCAGCTTAGATTGGAGGATTCGCTCCTACGAGCAGTACTTC
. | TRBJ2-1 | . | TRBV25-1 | CASWRVNNEQFF | TGTGCCAGCTGGAGGGTAAACAATGAGCAGTTCTTC
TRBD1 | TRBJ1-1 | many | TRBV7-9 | CASSLSPDRLNTEAFF | TGTGCCAGCAGCTTATCCCCGGACAGGCTGAACACTGAAGCTTTCTTT
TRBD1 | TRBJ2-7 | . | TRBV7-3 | CASSQTPTGDHGEQYF | TGTGCCAGCAGCCAAACCCCGACAGGGGACCACGGCGAGCAGTACTTC
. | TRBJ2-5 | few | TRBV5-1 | CASSLDPEETQYF | TGCGCCAGCAGCTTGGATCCGGAAGAGACCCAGTACTTC
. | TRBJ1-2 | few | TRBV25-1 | CACCEFLVYYGYTF | TGTGCCTGCTGTGAATTCTTGGTTTACTATGGCTACACCTTC
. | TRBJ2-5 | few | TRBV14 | CASSSTYPGSVGETQYF | TGTGCCAGCAGTAGTACTTACCCCGGGAGTGTTGGAGAGACCCAGTACTTC
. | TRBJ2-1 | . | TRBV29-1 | CSVGQALYNEFF | TGCAGCGTTGGGCAGGCCCTTTACAATGAGTTCTTC
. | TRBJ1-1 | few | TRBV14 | CASTPLDWHEAFF | TGTGCCAGCACCCCCCTGGACTGGCATGAAGCTTTCTTT
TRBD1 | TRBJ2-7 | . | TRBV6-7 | CASSFGQGVYEQYF | TGTGCCAGCAGCTTTGGACAGGGGGTCTACGAGCAGTACTTC
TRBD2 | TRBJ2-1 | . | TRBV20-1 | CSVAAGEQFF | TGCAGCGTTGCAGCGGGAGAGCAGTTCTTC
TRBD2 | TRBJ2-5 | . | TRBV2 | CASSYSTSGYQETQYF | TGTGCCAGCAGTTACTCTACTAGCGGTTACCAAGAGACCCAGTACTTC
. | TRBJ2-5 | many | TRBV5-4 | CASMRELAGQETQYF | TGTGCCAGCATGAGGGAGTTGGCGGGGCAAGAGACCCAGTACTTC
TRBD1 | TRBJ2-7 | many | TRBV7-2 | CASSPDRGLYEQYF | TGTGCCAGCAGCCCAGACAGGGGGCTGTACGAGCAGTACTTC
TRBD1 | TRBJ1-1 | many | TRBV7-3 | CASSLRTGGAFTEAFF | TGCGCCAGCAGCCTTCGGACAGGGGGCGCGTTTACTGAAGCTTTCTTT
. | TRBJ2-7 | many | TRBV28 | CASSSFRDSSNEQYF | TGTGCCAGCAGCTCATTCCGGGACTCCTCGAACGAGCAGTACTTC
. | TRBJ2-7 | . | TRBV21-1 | CASSYQGSYEQYF | TGTGCCAGCAGTTACCAGGGTTCCTACGAGCAGTACTTC
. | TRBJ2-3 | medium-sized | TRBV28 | CASSLRTPSTDTQYF | TGTGCCAGCAGTCTCAGAACACCTAGCACAGATACGCAGTATTTT
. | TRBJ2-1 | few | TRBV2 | CASWRVNNEQFF | TGTGCCAGCTGGAGGGTAAACAATGAGCAGTTCTTC